The 24 T cell receptor beta chains in this list originate from one sample, sequenced in a study of blood T cells in healthy people across ages. Combining a sample-barcoded 5' primer with a J-beta primer mix, a second PCR ran for about 6 to 12 cycles. TCRdb recomputed calls from the 5' RACE reads with MiXCR, one row per CDR3 protein. The sample includes about 640,000 distinct CDR3 sequences, around 41% of them seen just once. What was sequenced was blood. The receptors originated from a man older than 75 in good health.

The chain joins TRBV27 to TRBJ2-4; D unclear. CDR1 MNHEY and CDR2 SMNVEV come from the germline V gene (reference sequence). The CDR3 is 13 residues long. V lost 6 bases and J lost 0, with 6 bases in between. The CDR3 here is CASRLLAKNIQYF. CDR3 in DNA: TGTGCCAGCAGGCTTCTAGCCAAAAACATTCAGTACTTC.

The V call is TRBV3-1, the J call TRBJ2-1; 7 bases are shared with TRBD1. The CDR3 contains 13 residues. CDR1 is LGHDT and CDR2 is YNNKEL in the germline V gene (reference sequence). After removal of 5 bases from V and 7 bases from J, the junction contained 5 bases not matched to a gene. Here the CDR3 reads CASSWGQSNEQFF. DNA of the CDR3: TGTGCCAGCAGCTGGGGACAGTCGAATGAGCAGTTCTTC.

This sequence joins TRBV29-1 and TRBJ1-2, with 7 bases lining up with TRBD1. V lost 1 base to trimming and J lost 7 bases; unmatched junction nucleotides: 12. This CDR3 spans 15 amino acids. Germline V gene data show CDR1 as SQVTM and CDR2 as ANQGSEA. The CDR3 coding sequence is TGCAGCGTTGAAGGCCCCTCTAGGGGGCTGGGTGGCTACACCTTC. It is translated as CSVEGPSRGLGGYTF.

The rearrangement uses TRBV9 and TRBJ2-1; 8 nucleotides line up with TRBD1. Germline V gene data show CDR1 as SGDLS and CDR2 as YYNGEE. CDR3 length: 16 residues. V was pared by 0 bases and J by 7 bases, with 9 bases of the junction left unmatched. The CDR3 loop reads CASSVVAGGGRNEQFF. The CDR3 DNA reads as TGTGCCAGCAGCGTAGTGGCAGGGGGCGGTCGGAATGAGCAGTTCTTC.

The chain has TRBV7-9 and TRBJ2-5, with D perhaps TRBD2 (5 bases). Trimming removed 5 bases from V and 11 bases from J, with 21 bases in between. Germline CDR1 SEHNR, CDR2 FQNEAQ (reference sequence). The length of the CDR3 is 14 residues. The CDR3 coding sequence is TGTGCCAGCAGCAGCCGCGGGTGGTACAATGAGCAGTACTTC. Translation gives CASSSRGWYNEQYF.

CDR3 in amino acids: CSASSGASGAYNEQFF. The CDR3 nucleotides read TGCAGTGCTAGTTCAGGGGCTAGCGGAGCCTACAATGAGCAGTTCTTC. The V and J genes are TRBV20-1 and TRBJ2-1; D may be TRBD2 (7 bases). V lost 3 bases to trimming and J lost 2 bases, with 17 bases between them. The CDR3 length is 16 residues. Germline V lookup: CDR1 DFQATT, CDR2 SNEGSKA (reference sequence).

V is TRBV29-1 and J is TRBJ2-1; weak D call: TRBD1 (6 bases). Gene TRBJ2-7 matches the end of the DNA better, so the J call may be wrong. The germline V gene encodes CDR1 SQVTM and CDR2 ANQGSEA. CDR3 length: 18 residues. CDR3 residues: CSVPLEQGFDSSYNEQYF. The CDR3 region has the DNA TGCAGCGTCCCCCTTGAACAGGGATTCGATAGCTCCTACAATGAGCAGTACTTC.

Ten or more counts support this clonotype. The chain links TRBV9 to TRBJ2-1; 14 bases fit TRBD2. CDR1 is SGDLS, CDR2 YYNGEE, per germline. V was pared by 0 bases and J by 9 bases, with 11 bases of the junction left unmatched. This CDR3 is built from 18 residues. CDR3 coding DNA: TGTGCCAGCAGCGTAGAACCAGGTGGACTAGCGGGAGGCGGTGAGCAGTTCTTC. Translated: CASSVEPGGLAGGGEQFF. Drawing the rest from reference TRBV9 and TRBJ2-1, the complete variable domain is DSGVTQTPKHLITATGQRVTLRCSPRSGDLSVYWYQQSLDQGLQFLIQYYNGEERAKGNILERFSAQQFPDLHSELNLSSLELGDSALYFCASSVEPGGLAGGGEQFFGPGTRLTVL.

V and J are TRBV4-1 and TRBJ2-1, with D unresolved. The V and J ends lost 2 bases and 7 bases respectively, with 12 bases between them. The CDR3 extends over 14 amino acids. CDR1 is MGHRA, CDR2 YSYEKL, per germline. CDR3 nucleotides: TGCGCCAGCAGCCAAACCCGTCAGAGAAATGAGCAGTTCTTC. It is translated as CASSQTRQRNEQFF.

This chain links TRBV7-2 with TRBJ2-5; D is unresolved. V shed 8 bases and J shed 5 bases, with 18 bases lying between them. Germline V lookup: CDR1 SGHTA, CDR2 FQGNSA. There are 14 residues in the CDR3. DNA for the CDR3: TGTGCCAGCTCGCACCCACCGCCTTTGGAGACCCAGTACTTC. This sequence encodes CASSHPPPLETQYF. The entire variable domain, with the rest obtained from reference TRBV7-2 and TRBJ2-5, is as follows: GAGVSQSPSNKVTEKGKDVELRCDPISGHTALYWYRQSLGQGLEFLIYFQGNSAPDKSGLPSDRFSAERTGGSVSTLTIQRTQQEDSAVYLCASSHPPPLETQYFGPGTRLLVL.

V and J are TRBV6-2 or TRBV6-3 and TRBJ2-1; TRBD2 matches 12 bases. The J call may not be correct, given that the DNA end is closer to TRBJ2-7. From germline, CDR1 is MNHEY and CDR2 SVGEGT. The CDR3 is 16 residues long. The CDR3 bases are TGTGCCAGCAACGGACTAGCGGGGAGCTCCTACAATGAGCAGTACTTC. Amino acids: CASNGLAGSSYNEQYF.

This clonotype was detected a few times. The rearrangement links TRBV2 to TRBJ1-2; 9 bases line up with TRBD1. V was clipped by 7 bases and J by 1 base; unmatched bases: 10. There are 16 residues in the CDR3. Looked up from germline, CDR1 is SNHLY and CDR2 is FYNNEI. For the CDR3, the DNA is TGTGCCAGCACGAAGGGGGGACAGGGTGATAACTATGGCTACACCTTC. Translated, it gives CASTKGGQGDNYGYTF.

This chain joins TRBV6-1 and TRBJ2-3; D is unclear. Germline V gene data show CDR1 as MNHNS and CDR2 as SASEGT. Trimming stripped 6 bases from V and 7 bases from J, with 11 bases between. This CDR3 spans 12 amino acids. DNA of the CDR3: TGTGCCAGCAGGAGTCTGACAAATACGCAGTATTTT. It codes for CASRSLTNTQYF.

This clonotype was seen a handful of times. This chain uses TRBV5-1 with TRBJ2-5; TRBD1 matches at 7 bases. CDR3 size: 15 residues. Trimming took 1 base from V and 11 from J; bases not matched to a gene: 14. Germline CDR1 and CDR2: SGHRS and YFSETQ. Here the CDR3 reads CASSLTGTANNEQYF. CDR3 sequence (DNA): TGCGCCAGCAGCTTGACCGGGACAGCCAACAATGAGCAGTACTTC.

V gene TRBV20-1 combines with J gene TRBJ1-5; D possibly corresponds to TRBD1 (5 bases). V lost 6 bases to trimming and J lost 1 base, with 13 bases between them. CDR1 is DFQATT and CDR2 is SNEGSKA in the germline V gene (reference sequence). The CDR3 extends over 14 amino acids. CDR3 nucleotides: TGCAGTGCAGACAGCCCCAGGAGCAATCAGCCCCAGCATTTT. It yields the protein CSADSPRSNQPQHF.

This clonotype has only a few counts. The chain has TRBV29-1 and TRBJ2-5; D assignment may be TRBD1 or TRBD2 (6 bases each). The germline V gene has CDR1 SQVTM and CDR2 ANQGSEA. The CDR3 covers 15 residues. V lost 7 bases and J lost 2, with 20 bases in between. CDR3 nucleotide sequence: TGCAGCGCCGGGGGTAGGCGAGGGGGACAAGAGACCCAGTACTTC. Amino acid sequence: CSAGGRRGGQETQYF.

In its sample, this clonotype was seen many times. The V call is TRBV11-1, the J call TRBJ2-1; TRBD2 matches 11 bases. Looked up from germline, CDR1 is SGHAT and CDR2 is FQDESV (reference sequence). V shed 0 bases and J 5 bases; nucleotides not matched to a gene: 3. The CDR3 has 16 residues. The CDR3 reads CASSLAIAGGDNEQFF. The CDR3 nucleotides read TGTGCCAGCAGCTTAGCAATAGCGGGAGGGGACAATGAGCAGTTCTTC.

This chain uses TRBV28 with TRBJ2-4; a possible D gene is TRBD1 (5 bases). The CDR3 covers 15 residues. Trimming took 4 bases from V and 1 from J, leaving 11 bases between them. Germline CDR1 and CDR2: MDHEN and SYDVKM. The CDR3 reads CASSSQGGAKNIQYF. DNA for the CDR3: TGTGCCAGCAGTTCCCAGGGTGGGGCCAAAAACATTCAGTACTTC.

This sequence joins TRBV24-1 and TRBJ2-2; TRBD1 aligns across 10 bases. V shed 7 bases and J 4 bases; nucleotides not matched to a gene: 8. The CDR3 sequence is 16 residues long. Germline CDR1 is KGHDR and CDR2 is SFDVKD. CDR3 DNA: TGTGCCACCAGCGCGAGGGACAGGGGTGGCACCGGGGAGCTGTTTTTT. It encodes CATSARDRGGTGELFF.

The rearrangement uses TRBV6-5 and TRBJ2-5; 7 bases are a match to TRBD1. The germline V gene has CDR1 MNHEY and CDR2 SVGAGI. The CDR3 has 13 amino acids. V lost 2 bases, J lost 9 bases, and 6 bases stayed unmatched. CDR3 DNA sequence: TGTGCCAGCAGTTACCGGACAGGTGGTTCCCAGTACTTC. This codes for CASSYRTGGSQYF.

This clonotype was found once. This rearrangement joins TRBV5-1 to TRBJ1-1; no clear D gene. CDR3 length equals 14 residues. Germline-derived CDR1 and CDR2 are SGHRS and YFSETQ. Between the trimmed V and J ends, which lost 1 base and 2 bases, there was a span of 9 bases. The CDR3 nucleotides are TGCGCCAGCAGCTTGAATCTCGGCAACACTGAAGCTTTCTTT. This translates into CASSLNLGNTEAFF.

Worth noting for this clonotype: The junction differs from germline at one of its ends, possibly a read error. The chain links TRBV6-6 to TRBJ1-6; maybe TRBD1 (5 bases). CDR3 length: 16 amino acids. Per the germline V gene, CDR1 is MNHNY and CDR2 is SVGAGI (reference sequence). The DNA for the CDR3 is TGTGCCAGCACCCAGGGCTCGGGCTCCTATAATTCACCCCCCCACTTT. Translated, it gives CASTQGSGSYNSPPHF.

V gene TRBV7-9 combines with J gene TRBJ2-7; D tentatively fits TRBD1 or TRBD2 (5 bases each). The CDR3 consists of 14 residues. Trimming removed 4 bases from V and 4 bases from J, with 14 bases in between. The germline V gene encodes CDR1 SEHNR and CDR2 FQNEAQ (reference sequence). The CDR3 DNA reads as TGTGCCAGCAGCTCCACCGGGACCACTTACGAGCAGTACTTC. Its translation: CASSSTGTTYEQYF.

This sequence joins TRBV3-1 and TRBJ2-7; no clear D gene. Trimming took off 3 bases at V and 0 bases at J, with 15 bases between the two ends. The CDR3 loop spans 16 amino acids. Germline assignment: CDR1 LGHDT and CDR2 YNNKEL (reference sequence). CDR3 protein: CASSQDSGSYSYEQYF. In nucleotides, the CDR3 is TGTGCCAGCAGCCAGGATTCTGGCTCGTACTCCTACGAGCAGTACTTC.